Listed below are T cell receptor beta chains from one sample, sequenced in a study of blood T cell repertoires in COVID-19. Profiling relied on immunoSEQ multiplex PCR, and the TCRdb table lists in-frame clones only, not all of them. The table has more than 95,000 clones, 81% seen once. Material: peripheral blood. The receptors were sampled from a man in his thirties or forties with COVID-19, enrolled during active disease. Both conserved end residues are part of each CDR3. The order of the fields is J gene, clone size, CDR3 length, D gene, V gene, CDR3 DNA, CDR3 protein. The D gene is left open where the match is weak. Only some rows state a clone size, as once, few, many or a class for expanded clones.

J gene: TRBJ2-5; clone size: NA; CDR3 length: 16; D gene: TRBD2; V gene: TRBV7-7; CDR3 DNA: TGTGCTAGCAGCTCAAATCTAGCGGGGGGGCGGGAGACCCAGTACTTC; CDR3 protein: CASSSNLAGGRETQYF
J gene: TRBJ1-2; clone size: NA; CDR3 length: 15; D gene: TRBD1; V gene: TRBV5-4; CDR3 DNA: TGTGCCAGCAGCCCGGGACAGGGCATCTGGTATGGCTACACCTTC; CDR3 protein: CASSPGQGIWYGYTF
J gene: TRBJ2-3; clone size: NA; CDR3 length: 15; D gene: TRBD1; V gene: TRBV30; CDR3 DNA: TGTGCCTGGGCCATCGGGACAGGGTCTGGAGATACGCAGTATTTT; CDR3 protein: CAWAIGTGSGDTQYF
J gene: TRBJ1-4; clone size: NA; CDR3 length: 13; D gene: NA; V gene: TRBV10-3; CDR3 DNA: TGTGCCATCAGTGAGATGGGCAGGAACGAACTGTTTTTT; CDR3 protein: CAISEMGRNELFF
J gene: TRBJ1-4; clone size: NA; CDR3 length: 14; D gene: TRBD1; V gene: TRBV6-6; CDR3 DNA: TGTGCCAGCAGTTTTGGACAGGGAAATGAAAAACTGTTTTTT; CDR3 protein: CASSFGQGNEKLFF
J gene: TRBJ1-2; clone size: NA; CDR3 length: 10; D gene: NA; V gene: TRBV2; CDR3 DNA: TGTGCCAGCAGCTTCGTAGAGTACACCTTC; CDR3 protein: CASSFVEYTF
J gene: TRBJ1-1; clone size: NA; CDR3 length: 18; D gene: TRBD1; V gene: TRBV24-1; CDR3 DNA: TGTGCCACCAGTGGCCTCATTAATTTAGGGGGCGCTTGGACTGAAGCTTTCTTT; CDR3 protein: CATSGLINLGGAWTEAFF
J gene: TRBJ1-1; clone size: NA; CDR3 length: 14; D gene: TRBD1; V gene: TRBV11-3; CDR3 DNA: TGTGCCAGCAGCTACCTGACAGGGGACACTGAAGCTTTCTTT; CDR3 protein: CASSYLTGDTEAFF
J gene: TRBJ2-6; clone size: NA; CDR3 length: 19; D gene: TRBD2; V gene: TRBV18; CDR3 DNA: TGTGCCAGCTCATCGACTGGGACTAGCGGCTACTCTGGGGCCAACGTCCTGACTTTC; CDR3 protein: CASSSTGTSGYSGANVLTF
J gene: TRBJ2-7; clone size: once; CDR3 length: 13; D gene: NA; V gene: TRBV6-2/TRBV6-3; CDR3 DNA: TGTGCCAGCAGTCAACCTCCGCGGGACGAGCAGTACTTC; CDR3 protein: CASSQPPRDEQYF
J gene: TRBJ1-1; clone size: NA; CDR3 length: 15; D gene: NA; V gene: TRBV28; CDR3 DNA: TGTGCCAGCAGTTTACGGACAGCATTTAACACTGAAGCTTTCTTT; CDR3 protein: CASSLRTAFNTEAFF
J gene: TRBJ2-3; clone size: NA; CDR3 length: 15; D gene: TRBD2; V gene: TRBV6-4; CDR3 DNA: TGTGCCAGCAGCTCTCAGGGAGGGGGCACAGATACGCAGTATTTT; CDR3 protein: CASSSQGGGTDTQYF
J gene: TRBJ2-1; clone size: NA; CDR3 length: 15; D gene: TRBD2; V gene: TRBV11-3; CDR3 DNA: TGTGCCAGCAGCTTAGTAGCGGGAGCCGACAATGAGCAGTTCTTC; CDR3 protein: CASSLVAGADNEQFF
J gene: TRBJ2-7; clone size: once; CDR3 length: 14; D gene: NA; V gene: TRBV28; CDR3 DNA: TGTGCCAGCAGACGAGGAACGACCTCCTACGAGCAGTACTTC; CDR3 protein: CASRRGTTSYEQYF
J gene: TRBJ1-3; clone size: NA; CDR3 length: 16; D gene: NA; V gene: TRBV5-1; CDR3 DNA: TGCGCCAGCAGCTCCCAGGGGACCCCCTCTGGAAACACCATATATTTT; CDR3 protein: CASSSQGTPSGNTIYF
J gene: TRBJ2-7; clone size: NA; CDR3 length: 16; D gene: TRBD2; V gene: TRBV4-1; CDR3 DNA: TGCGCCAGCAGCCAAGCGCGGGGGGGCCCCTTTGCAAAGCAGTACTTC; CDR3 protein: CASSQARGGPFAKQYF
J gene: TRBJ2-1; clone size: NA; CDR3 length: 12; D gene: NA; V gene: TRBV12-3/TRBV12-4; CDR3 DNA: TGTGCCAGCAGTTTTATCGGTGGTGAGCAGTTCTTC; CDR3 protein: CASSFIGGEQFF
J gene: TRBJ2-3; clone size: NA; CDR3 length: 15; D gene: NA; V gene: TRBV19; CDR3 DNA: TGTGCCAGTAGTATAGTAGGGGCCGGCTCAGATACGCAGTATTTT; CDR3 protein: CASSIVGAGSDTQYF
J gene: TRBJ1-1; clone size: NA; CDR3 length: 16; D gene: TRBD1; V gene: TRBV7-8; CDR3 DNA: TGTGCCAGCAGCGGACAGGGGTTCAGCATGAACACTGAAGCTTTCTTT; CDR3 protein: CASSGQGFSMNTEAFF
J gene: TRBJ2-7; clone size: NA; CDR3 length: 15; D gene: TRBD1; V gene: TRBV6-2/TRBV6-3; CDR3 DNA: TGTGCCAGCAGTTACTCCCGGGACAGTCCCTACGAGCAGTACTTC; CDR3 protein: CASSYSRDSPYEQYF
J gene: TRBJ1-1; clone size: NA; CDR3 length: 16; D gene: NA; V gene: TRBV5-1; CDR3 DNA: TGCGCCAGCAGCTTGGAGGCCCCAGGGAGGGGGAGGAAGGCTTTCTTT; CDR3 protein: CASSLEAPGRGRKAFF
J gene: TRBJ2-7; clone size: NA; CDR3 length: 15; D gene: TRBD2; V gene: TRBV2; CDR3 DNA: TGTGCCAGCAGGGGCCAGCGGGGGGACTCCTACGAGCAGTACTTC; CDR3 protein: CASRGQRGDSYEQYF
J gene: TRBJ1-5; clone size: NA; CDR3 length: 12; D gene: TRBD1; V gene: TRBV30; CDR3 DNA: TGTGCCTCGGGACAGTCCTTTCAGCCCCAGCATTTT; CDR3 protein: CASGQSFQPQHF
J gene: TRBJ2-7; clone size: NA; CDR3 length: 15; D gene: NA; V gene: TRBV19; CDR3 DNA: TGTGCCAGTAGTATAGCGCAGGCCACGTCCTACGAGCAGTACTTC; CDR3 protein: CASSIAQATSYEQYF
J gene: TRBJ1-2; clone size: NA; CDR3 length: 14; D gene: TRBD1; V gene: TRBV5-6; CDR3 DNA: TGTGCCAGCAGCTTAACAGGGGCCTACTATGGCTACACCTTC; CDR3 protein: CASSLTGAYYGYTF
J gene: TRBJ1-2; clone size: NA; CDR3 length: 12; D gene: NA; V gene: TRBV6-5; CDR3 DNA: TGTGCCAGCACTGGTCTACAGTATGGCTACACCTTC; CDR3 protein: CASTGLQYGYTF
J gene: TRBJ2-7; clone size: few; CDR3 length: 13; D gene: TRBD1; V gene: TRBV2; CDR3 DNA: TGTGCCAGCACCGGGACAGCCGTTTTAGAGCAGTACTTC; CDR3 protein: CASTGTAVLEQYF